This T cell receptor (beta chain) is drawn from a study of blood T cell repertoires in COVID-19. Study overall: Acute and convalescent COVID-19 samples came from the United States, Italy and Spain. Nucleic acid was either cDNA or gDNA, and it came from T cells, B-cell-depleted T cells, or PBMCs.

Enrolment of Seattle patients took place during active infection, and they were followed longitudinally. After removal of 1 base from V and 2 bases from J, the junction contained 8 bases not matched to a gene. Germline V gene sequence: CDR1 SEHNR, CDR2 FQNEAQ (reference sequence). The CDR3 is 18 residues long. In the authors' workflow: Quantification of nucleated cells was approximated via reference gene primer amplification. Produced via immunoSEQ multiplex PCR; TCRdb's table is partial and in-frame only. V and J calls and clone size follow that table, whereas D and trimming were derived from the DNA. The table includes almost 65,000 clones, approximately 85% detected once.

The clonotype comes from a woman between 55 and 75 years old with COVID-19, enrolled during active disease. The chain carries TRBV7-9 and TRBJ2-5; 12 nucleotides line up with TRBD2. Sequenced material: peripheral blood. The CDR3 DNA sequence: TGTGCCAGCAGCTTAGTTCTGACTAGCGGGGGAGTTCAAGAGACCCAGTACTTC. Its translation is CASSLVLTSGGVQETQYF.